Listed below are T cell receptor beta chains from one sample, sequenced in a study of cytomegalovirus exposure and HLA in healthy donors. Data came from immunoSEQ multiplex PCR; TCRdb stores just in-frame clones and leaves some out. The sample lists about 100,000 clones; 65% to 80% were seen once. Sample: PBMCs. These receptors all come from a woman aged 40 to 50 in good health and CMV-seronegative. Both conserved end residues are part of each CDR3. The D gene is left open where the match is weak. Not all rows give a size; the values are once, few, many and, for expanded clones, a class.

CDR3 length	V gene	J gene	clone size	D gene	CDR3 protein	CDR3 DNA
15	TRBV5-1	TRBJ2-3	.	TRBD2	CASSLEAGDGDTQYF	TGCGCCAGCAGCCTGGAGGCGGGAGACGGTGATACGCAGTATTTT
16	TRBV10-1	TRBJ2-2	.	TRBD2	CASSVAVAGGTGELFF	TGCGCCAGCAGTGTGGCGGTAGCGGGAGGCACCGGGGAGCTGTTTTTT
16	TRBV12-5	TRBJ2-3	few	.	CASGAPEGIYTDTQYF	TGTGCTAGTGGTGCCCCGGAGGGGATTTACACAGATACGCAGTATTTT
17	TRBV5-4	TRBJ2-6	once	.	CASSWGLNLSGANVLTF	TGTGCCAGCAGCTGGGGACTTAACTTATCTGGGGCCAACGTCCTGACTTTC
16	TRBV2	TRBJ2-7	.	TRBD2	CASSEAGGRGSYEQYF	TGTGCCAGCAGTGAAGCCGGCGGGAGGGGCTCCTACGAGCAGTACTTC
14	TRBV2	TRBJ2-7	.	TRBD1	CASSATGMGYEQYF	TGTGCCAGCAGCGCGACAGGGATGGGCTACGAGCAGTACTTC
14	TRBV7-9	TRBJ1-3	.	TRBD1	CASSPGQAGNTIYF	TGTGCCAGCAGCCCTGGACAGGCTGGAAACACCATATATTTT
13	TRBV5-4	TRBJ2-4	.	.	CAMSTLAKNIQYF	TGTGCCATGTCAACTCTAGCCAAAAACATTCAGTACTTC
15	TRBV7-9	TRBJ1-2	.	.	CSSSHSDTDRSGYTF	TGTTCCAGCAGTCACAGTGATACCGATCGAAGTGGCTACACCTTC
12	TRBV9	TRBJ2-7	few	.	CASSGDGYEQYF	TGTGCCAGCAGCGGAGACGGGTACGAGCAGTACTTC
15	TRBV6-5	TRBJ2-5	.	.	CASRNRRGGEETQYF	TGTGCCAGCAGAAATAGGAGGGGGGGGGAAGAGACCCAGTACTTC
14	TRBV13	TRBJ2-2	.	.	CASSPTANTGELFF	TGTGCCAGCAGCCCGACAGCGAACACCGGGGAGCTGTTTTTT
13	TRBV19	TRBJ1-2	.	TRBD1	CASRVDRDYGYTF	TGTGCCAGTAGGGTGGACAGGGACTATGGCTACACCTTC
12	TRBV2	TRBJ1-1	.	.	CASKARVAEAFF	TGTGCCAGCAAGGCGAGGGTCGCTGAAGCTTTCTTT
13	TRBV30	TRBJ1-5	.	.	CAWNAGADQPQHF	TGTGCCTGGAATGCAGGGGCAGATCAGCCCCAGCATTTT
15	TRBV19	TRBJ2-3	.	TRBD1	CASSSWTGGTDTQYF	TGTGCCAGTAGTTCCTGGACAGGGGGCACAGATACGCAGTATTTT
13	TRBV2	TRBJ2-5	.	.	CASSEWAVETQYF	TGTGCCAGCAGTGAATGGGCAGTTGAGACCCAGTACTTC
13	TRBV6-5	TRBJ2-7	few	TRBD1	CASSWTGGVEQYF	TGTGCCAGCAGCTGGACAGGGGGAGTCGAGCAGTACTTC
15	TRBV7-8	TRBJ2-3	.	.	CASSLGPGGMGPQYF	TGTGCCAGCAGCTTAGGCCCAGGTGGGATGGGGCCGCAGTATTTT
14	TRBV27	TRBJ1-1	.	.	CASSSTGPNTEAFF	TGTGCCAGCAGTTCGACAGGTCCGAACACTGAAGCTTTCTTT
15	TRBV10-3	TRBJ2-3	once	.	CAISELAPSTDTQYF	TGTGCCATCAGTGAGTTGGCACCGAGCACAGATACGCAGTATTTT
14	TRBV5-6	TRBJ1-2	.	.	CASSVQGFGYGYTF	TGTGCCAGCAGCGTACAGGGTTTCGGCTATGGCTACACCTTC
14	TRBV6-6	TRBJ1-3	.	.	CASSSALFRNTIYF	TGTGCCAGCAGTTCCGCGCTTTTTCGTAACACCATATATTTT
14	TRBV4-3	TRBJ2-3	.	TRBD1	CASSQGTGVNTQYF	TGCGCCAGCAGCCAGGGTACAGGGGTAAATACGCAGTATTTT
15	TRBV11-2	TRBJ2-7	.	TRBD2	CASRFPGLAGGEQYF	TGTGCCAGCAGATTCCCGGGACTAGCGGGAGGCGAGCAGTACTTC
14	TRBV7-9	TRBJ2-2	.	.	CSSSLRGSTGELFF	TGTTCCAGCAGCTTAAGAGGTTCGACCGGGGAGCTGTTTTTT
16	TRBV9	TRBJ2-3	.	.	CASSVVGGGHGDTQYF	TGTGCCAGCAGCGTAGTTGGCGGGGGCCATGGAGATACGCAGTATTTT
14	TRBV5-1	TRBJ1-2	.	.	CASSFTETNYGYTF	TGCGCCAGCAGCTTCACAGAGACTAACTATGGCTACACCTTC
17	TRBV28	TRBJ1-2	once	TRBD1	CASSWGATGGAEYGYTF	TGTGCCAGCAGTTGGGGGGCGACAGGGGGCGCGGAGTATGGCTACACCTTC
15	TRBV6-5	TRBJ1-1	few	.	CASSYSDRKNTEAFF	TGTGCCAGCAGTTACTCGGACAGAAAGAACACTGAAGCTTTCTTT
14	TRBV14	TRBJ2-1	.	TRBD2	CASSRLAGYNEQFF	TGTGCCAGCAGCCGGCTAGCGGGTTACAATGAGCAGTTCTTC
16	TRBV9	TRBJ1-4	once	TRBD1	CASSGVLGQGDEKLFF	TGTGCCAGCAGCGGGGTCCTCGGGCAGGGGGATGAAAAACTGTTTTTT
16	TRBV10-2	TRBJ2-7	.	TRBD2	CASSELGGLARHEQYF	TGCGCCAGCAGTGAGTTAGGGGGACTAGCGAGACACGAGCAGTACTTC
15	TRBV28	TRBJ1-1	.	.	CASSSLTGRYTEAFF	TGTGCCAGCAGTTCTTTGACAGGCAGATACACTGAAGCTTTCTTT
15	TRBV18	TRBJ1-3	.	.	CASSPTGSSGNTIYF	TGTGCCAGCTCACCAACAGGTTCCTCTGGAAACACCATATATTTT
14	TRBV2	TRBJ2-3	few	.	CASSGWRETDTQYF	TGTGCCAGCAGTGGTTGGCGGGAAACAGATACGCAGTATTTT
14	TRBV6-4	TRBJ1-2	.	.	CASSDLTEGGGYTF	TGTGCCAGCAGTGATCTGACAGAAGGCGGTGGCTACACCTTC
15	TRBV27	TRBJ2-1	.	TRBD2	CASSTGTSGWNEQFF	TGTGCCAGCAGCACCGGGACTAGCGGGTGGAATGAGCAGTTCTTC
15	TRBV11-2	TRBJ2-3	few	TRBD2	CASSIAGGGADTQYF	TGTGCCAGCAGCATAGCGGGAGGGGGAGCGGATACGCAGTATTTT
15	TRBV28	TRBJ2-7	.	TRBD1	CASSFGLGQAYEQYF	TGTGCCAGCAGTTTTGGCCTGGGACAGGCCTACGAGCAGTACTTC
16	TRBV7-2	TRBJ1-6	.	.	CASSSDTSSYNSPLHF	TGTGCCAGCAGTTCGGACACTAGCTCCTATAATTCCCCCCTCCACTTT
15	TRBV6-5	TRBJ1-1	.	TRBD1	CASSYSRGPGTEAFF	TGTGCCAGCAGTTACTCGAGGGGGCCGGGGACTGAAGCTTTCTTT
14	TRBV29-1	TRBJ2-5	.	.	CSVSSGAVGETQYF	TGCAGCGTTTCCTCAGGGGCGGTTGGGGAGACCCAGTACTTC
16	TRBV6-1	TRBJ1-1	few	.	CASSEWGRGPNTEAFF	TGTGCCAGCAGTGAATGGGGCAGAGGACCGAACACTGAAGCTTTCTTT
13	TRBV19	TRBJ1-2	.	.	CASSIDRVYGYTF	TGTGCCAGTAGTATAGACAGGGTCTATGGCTACACCTTC
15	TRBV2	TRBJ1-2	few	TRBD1	CASSVRDRGGDGYTF	TGTGCCAGCAGTGTCCGGGACAGGGGGGGGGATGGCTACACCTTC
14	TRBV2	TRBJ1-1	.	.	CASRLDSQNTEAFF	TGTGCCAGCAGATTGGACAGCCAGAACACTGAAGCTTTCTTT
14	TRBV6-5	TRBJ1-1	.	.	CASRVTGGNTEAFF	TGTGCCAGCAGAGTTACGGGGGGAAACACTGAAGCTTTCTTT
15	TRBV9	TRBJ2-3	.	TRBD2	CASSPSGGSTDTQYF	TGTGCCAGCAGCCCTAGCGGGGGTAGCACAGATACGCAGTATTTT
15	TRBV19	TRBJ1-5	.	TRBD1	CASSLTGTGAKPQHF	TGTGCCAGTAGTCTGACCGGGACAGGGGCCAAGCCCCAGCATTTT
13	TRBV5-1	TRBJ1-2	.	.	CASSLTGAEGYTF	TGCGCCAGCAGCTTGACAGGTGCGGAAGGCTACACCTTC
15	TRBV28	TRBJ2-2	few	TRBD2	CASSFLGGATGELFF	TGTGCCAGCAGTTTTTTGGGAGGGGCCACCGGGGAGCTGTTTTTT
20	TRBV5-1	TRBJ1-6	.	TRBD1	CASSLVLGQGAGMDNSPLHF	TGCGCCAGCAGCTTGGTCCTGGGACAGGGGGCAGGAATGGATAATTCACCCCTCCACTTT
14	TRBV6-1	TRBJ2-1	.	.	CASRWDNSRGEQFF	TGTGCCAGCAGATGGGACAACTCACGGGGTGAGCAGTTCTTC
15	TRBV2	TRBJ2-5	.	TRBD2	CASSQRTSEQETQYF	TGTGCCAGCAGCCAACGGACTAGCGAACAAGAGACCCAGTACTTC
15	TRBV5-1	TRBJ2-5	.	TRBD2	CASRRLAGVGETQYF	TGCGCCAGCAGACGACTAGCGGGAGTGGGAGAGACCCAGTACTTC
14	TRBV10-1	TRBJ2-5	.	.	CASSEGRGSETQYF	TGCGCCAGCAGTGAAGGTCGAGGCTCAGAGACCCAGTACTTC
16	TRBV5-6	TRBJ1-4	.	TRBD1	CASSTGTGGTNEKLFF	TGTGCCAGCAGCACCGGCACAGGGGGAACTAATGAAAAACTGTTTTTT